Below are 13 T cell receptor beta chains sequenced from a single sample in a study of T cells in localized non-small cell lung cancer. The table came from immunoSEQ multiplex PCR; TCRdb's copy has only in-frame clones and leaves some out. The sample holds around 1,400 clones; over 30% are singletons and the top ten take roughly 15%. Here the sequenced sample was normal lung tissue next to the tumor, taken before any cancer treatment. The receptors come from an older female donor with stage I lung adenocarcinoma.

The chain combines TRBV11-3 with TRBJ2-3, with D possibly matching TRBD2 (6 bases). The CDR3 has 15 amino acids. Trimming took 5 bases from V and 6 from J, leaving 18 bases between them. Germline V gene data show CDR1 as SGHNT and CDR2 as YENEEA. CDR3 nucleotides: TGTGCCAGCAGCCATCGTGGGACTCCCTCGGATACGCAGTATTTT. Residues: CASSHRGTPSDTQYF.

In its sample, this clone was seen a few times. The CDR3 region has the DNA TGTGCCAGCAGTCCCGATCTGGGGCAGCAAGAGACCCAGTACTTC. As protein: CASSPDLGQQETQYF. This chain joins TRBV28 and TRBJ2-5, with a weak D call TRBD1 (5 bases). Germline V CDR1 and CDR2: MDHEN, SYDVKM. CDR3 length: 15 amino acids. V lost 5 bases and J lost 2, with 15 bases in between.

V usage is TRBV5-1 and J usage is TRBJ2-3; D perhaps matches TRBD2 (6 bases). Trimming removed 3 bases from V and 4 bases from J, with 15 bases in between. CDR1 and CDR2 from the germline V gene are SGHRS and YFSETQ. The CDR3 contains 15 residues. The CDR3 loop reads CASSWDSLPPDTQYF. The CDR3 DNA follows: TGCGCCAGCAGCTGGGACTCCCTCCCCCCAGATACGCAGTATTTT.

This clone was observed a few times. This sequence joins TRBV11-3 and TRBJ1-1, with 9 nucleotides matching TRBD1. The CDR3 sequence is 15 residues long. V was pared by 0 bases and J by 5 bases, with 4 bases of the junction left unmatched. Per germline, CDR1 SGHNT and CDR2 YENEEA. The CDR3 loop is CASSLEGGQGTEAFF. As DNA, the CDR3 is TGTGCCAGCAGCTTAGAGGGGGGACAGGGAACTGAAGCTTTCTTT.

The chain joins TRBV14 to TRBJ2-2; 7 positions match TRBD1. The CDR3 extends over 20 amino acids. Germline V gene lookup returns CDR1 SGHDN and CDR2 FVKESK. The V and J ends lost 4 bases and 3 bases, in that order; junction bases with no gene match: 20. Written as DNA, the CDR3 is TGTGCCAGCAGCCGAGCTCACAGGGGATTGATGGGCGAGGACACCGGGGAGCTGTTTTTT. Its protein is CASSRAHRGLMGEDTGELFF.

The rearrangement links TRBV10-3 to TRBJ2-1; the match to TRBD2 covers 8 bases. The germline gives CDR1 ENHRY, CDR2 SYGVKD. Germline trimming cut 3 bases from V and 9 bases from J; bases unmatched to any gene: 7. The CDR3 covers 14 residues. The CDR3 region is CAISEERGQTEQFF. In DNA, the CDR3 is TGTGCCATCAGTGAAGAGCGGGGGCAGACTGAGCAGTTCTTC.

This clone appeared a few times. V and J are TRBV11-3 and TRBJ1-5; no clear D. There are 16 residues in the CDR3. CDR1 SGHNT and CDR2 YENEEA come from the germline V gene. V lost 5 bases to trimming and J lost 0 bases, with 14 bases between them. CDR3 nucleotide sequence: TGTGCCAGCAGCCCGGAGGTCGGCGGTAGCAATCAGCCCCAGCATTTT. This gives the protein CASSPEVGGSNQPQHF.

The chain links TRBV14 to TRBJ1-1; D not certain. The germline gives CDR1 SGHDN, CDR2 FVKESK. Deletions cut 0 bases from V and 1 base from J, with 3 bases between. The CDR3 is made up of 13 amino acids. CDR3 bases: TGTGCCAGCAGCCAAGAGGCGAACACTGAAGCTTTCTTT. It yields the protein CASSQEANTEAFF.

The chain uses TRBV9 and TRBJ1-1, with D possibly being TRBD1 (5 bases). CDR1 and CDR2 from the germline V gene are SGDLS and YYNGEE. The length of the CDR3 is 13 residues. V was trimmed by 1 base and J by 4 bases, leaving 8 bases between them. The CDR3 DNA follows: TGTGCCAGCAGCGTAATCGGGGGCACTGAAGCTTTCTTT. The encoded protein is CASSVIGGTEAFF.

This rearrangement joins TRBV11-3 to TRBJ2-3; TRBD1 might be the D (7 bases). Germline assignment: CDR1 SGHNT and CDR2 YENEEA. The CDR3 length is 17 residues. V shed 5 bases and J shed 6 bases, with 24 bases lying between them. Written as DNA, the CDR3 is TGTGCCAGCAGCCTATCAACCCCCGCCTCAGGGGGGGATACGCAGTATTTT. This translates into CASSLSTPASGGDTQYF.

V usage is TRBV12-5 and J usage is TRBJ2-1; 9 bases line up with TRBD2. The V and J ends lost 3 bases and 7 bases, in that order; junction bases with no gene match: 1. CDR1 is LGHNT and CDR2 is FRNRAP in the germline V gene. The CDR3 is made up of 13 amino acids. CDR3 bases: TGTGCTAGTGGTTTTAGCGGGGGAAATGAGCAGTTCTTC. Its translation: CASGFSGGNEQFF.

The V gene is TRBV5-1, the J gene TRBJ2-1; 9 bases match TRBD1. There are 15 residues in the CDR3. In germline, CDR1 is SGHRS, CDR2 YFSETQ. V lost 4 bases, J lost 7 bases, and 9 bases stayed unmatched. The CDR3 DNA is TGCGCCAGCAGCCCCCGGACAGGGGAGTATAATGAGCAGTTCTTC. It encodes CASSPRTGEYNEQFF.

This clone was counted between two and nine times. This rearrangement joins TRBV6-8 to TRBJ2-1; the match to TRBD1 covers 7 bases. The germline V gene encodes CDR1 MNHGY and CDR2 SAAAGT. V lost 7 bases to trimming and J lost 7 bases; unmatched junction nucleotides: 4. The CDR3 contains 12 residues. The CDR3 protein is CASTKQGNEQFF. The CDR3 DNA reads as TGTGCCAGCACCAAACAGGGGAATGAGCAGTTCTTC.